The sequence of this T cell receptor (beta chain) was determined in a study of CD8 T cells in Susac syndrome. Random hexamers were used to reverse transcribe roughly 0.45 to 1 ug of RNA. MiXCR, run by TCRdb on the immunoSEQ multiplex PCR reads, gives a single entry per CDR3 protein. This sample has around 280,000 distinct CDR3 sequences; 80% to 90% occur once, and the top ten carry approximately 0.11%. In germline, CDR1 is MDHEN, CDR2 SYDVKM. CDR3 length equals 18 residues. With V trimmed by 3 bases and J by 5 bases, 18 bases remained unmatched. This clonotype was counted between two and nine times. The T cells that were sequenced for TCR beta were CD8+ and CD4+ cells from blood.

The chain has TRBV28 and TRBJ2-7; 8 bases align to TRBD2. This sequence originates from a human donor with multiple sclerosis. Source material: CD8+ T cells from PBMCs. CDR3 nucleotide sequence: TGTGCCAGCAGTTTGGAGAGACTAGCGACTATACTCGCGGACGAGCAGTACTTC. This gives the protein CASSLERLATILADEQYF.